Below are 18 T cell receptor beta chains sequenced from a single sample in a study of glioma-infiltrating T cells (dated by TCRdb to the mid-2010s). TCRdb lists the instrument as Illumina MiSeq. TCR alpha and beta CDR3 regions were amplified with the iRepertoire nested amplicon-rescue multiplex PCR (arm-PCR) platform from RNA. TCRdb reprocessing: public reads trimmed at Q25 with fastp, clones called with MiXCR, in-frame beta chains kept. Identical CDR3 proteins give one entry, which carries the most common genes and DNA. For this sample there are 300,000 to 450,000 distinct CDR3 sequences; about 40% appear just once. About 12% of the sample is taken by the ten largest. The sample consisted of glioma tissue, nonneoplastic brain tissue, or PBMCs (not recorded which). These receptors were collected from a human donor with low-grade glioma or glioblastoma, undergoing nonglioma brain surgery, or in good health (not recorded which).

With respect to this clonotype: This may stem from a read error, because a much larger clone lies one nucleotide away. This chain links TRBV25-1 with TRBJ1-1; D is ambiguous. The CDR3 has 18 amino acids. CDR1 and CDR2 (germline): MGHDK, SYGVNS. CDR3 loop: CAISELGIYMEFGAEAFF. The CDR3 DNA reads TGTGCCATCAGTGAATTGGGCATCTACATGGAATTTGGGGCTGAAGCTTTCTTT.

This chain uses TRBV20-1 with TRBJ2-1; possibly TRBD2 for D (6 bases). The germline V and J ends were trimmed by 5 bases and 6 bases, with 17 bases remaining between them. The CDR3 sequence is 14 residues long. The germline CDR1 and CDR2 sequences are DFQATT and SNEGSKA (reference sequence). CDR3 DNA: TGCAGTGCTCCCCACGGGAGCTGGGGCAATGAGCAGTTCTTC. Protein sequence: CSAPHGSWGNEQFF.

A remark on this clonotype: A much larger clone sits a single nucleotide away, making a read error possible. No conserved phenylalanine or tryptophan ends this CDR3, so it is likely a read error. The chain has TRBV28 and TRBJ1-1; no definite D call. Between the trimmed V and J ends, which lost 5 bases and 3 bases, there was a span of 4 bases. Germline V gene sequence: CDR1 MDHEN, CDR2 SYDVKM. CDR3 size: 11 residues. The chain's CDR3 is CASSQDTEAFL. The CDR3 nucleotides are TGTGCCAGCAGTCAGGACACTGAAGCTTTCCTT.

This clonotype was seen many times. The V and J genes are TRBV4-3 and TRBJ2-7; weak D call: TRBD1 (7 bases). Germline V CDR1 and CDR2: LGHNA, YSLEER. The CDR3 extends over 11 amino acids. The CDR3 spells CAGAGGYEQYF. CDR3 DNA sequence: TGCGCGGGGGCAGGGGGGTACGAGCAGTACTTC.

At least ten counts were recorded for this clonotype. This rearrangement joins TRBV28 to TRBJ2-1; TRBD2 matches 16 bases. V lost 4 bases, J lost 0 bases, and 3 bases stayed unmatched. This CDR3 spans 18 amino acids. The V gene's germline CDR1 is MDHEN and CDR2 SYDVKM. Here the CDR3 reads CASSWGLAGGSSYNEQFF. The CDR3 nucleotides are TGTGCCAGCAGTTGGGGACTAGCGGGAGGGAGCTCCTACAATGAGCAGTTCTTC.

The J gene is TRBJ2-4, the V gene TRBV28; D possibly corresponds to TRBD1 (5 bases). V lost 5 bases and J lost 1, with 12 bases in between. The length of the CDR3 is 15 residues. Germline CDR1 is MDHEN and CDR2 is SYDVKM. Written as DNA, the CDR3 is TGTGCCAGCAGTGCGGCCAGGGATGCCAAAAACATTCAGTACTTC. Its translation is CASSAARDAKNIQYF.

The chain employs TRBV29-1 and TRBJ2-1, with D perhaps matching TRBD2 (5 bases). The V gene's germline CDR1 is SQVTM and CDR2 ANQGSEA. Trimming took 4 bases from V and 1 from J, leaving 8 bases between them. The CDR3 totals 13 residues. The CDR3 sequence is CSVGAASYNEQFF. The CDR3, as DNA: TGCAGCGTTGGAGCGGCTTCCTACAATGAGCAGTTCTTC.

This clonotype has more than one count but fewer than ten. This sequence joins TRBV7-9 and TRBJ2-2, with 8 bases matching TRBD1. With 5 bases clipped from V and 5 bases from J, the junction kept 7 bases outside the gene matches. Per germline, CDR1 SEHNR and CDR2 FQNEAQ (reference sequence). This CDR3 spans 15 amino acids. This CDR3 is CASSNYRGSTGELFF. CDR3 nucleotide sequence: TGTGCCAGCAGCAACTACAGGGGGAGTACCGGGGAGCTGTTTTTT.

This clonotype turned up a few times. Here the CDR3 omits its conserved ending phenylalanine or tryptophan, so a read error is the likely source. The rearrangement links TRBV28 to TRBJ2-7, with D perhaps TRBD1 (6 bases). The CDR3 has 16 residues. The germline gives CDR1 MDHEN, CDR2 SYDVKM. Trimming pared 1 base from V and 4 bases from J, leaving 17 bases between. The CDR3 coding sequence is TGTGCCAGCAGTTTATTATCCAGGGAAACAGGGTACGAGCAGTACTCC. Translating it yields CASSLLSRETGYEQYS.

A single count supports this clonotype. This rearrangement joins TRBV9 to TRBJ1-1, with D possibly TRBD1 on 6 matching bases. This CDR3 is built from 16 residues. The germline V and J ends were trimmed by 0 bases and 0 bases, with 12 bases remaining between them. Germline assignment: CDR1 SGDLS and CDR2 YYNGEE. As DNA, the CDR3 is TGTGCCAGCAGCGTAGTAGGGACACCTATGAACACTGAAGCTTTCTTT. Protein: CASSVVGTPMNTEAFF.

CDR3 amino acids: CASRWTPNYGYTF. CDR3 sequence (DNA): TGTGCCAGCAGATGGACACCCAACTATGGCTACACCTTC. V is TRBV2 and J is TRBJ1-2; perhaps TRBD1 as D (5 bases). With 6 bases removed from V and 2 bases from J, the gap between germline ends came to 10 bases. Germline V gene sequence: CDR1 SNHLY, CDR2 FYNNEI. The CDR3 totals 13 residues. Together with reference TRBV2 and TRBJ1-2, the CDR3 gives the full variable domain: EPEVTQTPSHQVTQMGQEVILRCVPISNHLYFYWYRQILGQKVEFLVSFYNNEISEKSEIFDDQFSVERPDGSNFTLKIRSTKLEDSAMYFCASRWTPNYGYTFGSGTRLTVV.

This clonotype has only one observation. The conserved final phenylalanine or tryptophan is absent from the CDR3, which likely points to a read error. The chain recombines TRBV4-1 with TRBJ2-5; 9 bases match TRBD2. V was clipped by 3 bases and J by 2 bases; unmatched bases: 1. Germline V CDR1 and CDR2: MGHRA, YSYEKL. The CDR3 has 14 residues. CDR3 DNA: TGCGCCAGCAGCCACCTAGCGGGGCAAGAGACCCAGTACCTC. Translated: CASSHLAGQETQYL.

The chain carries TRBV28 and TRBJ2-3; no definite D call. The V end lost 7 bases, the J end lost 0 bases, and 11 bases lay between the germline ends. This CDR3 is 14 amino acids long. CDR1 is MDHEN, CDR2 SYDVKM, per germline. CDR3 coding DNA: TGTGCCAGCACCCGTCGATCTAGCACAGATACGCAGTATTTT. It translates to CASTRRSSTDTQYF.

This clonotype was seen a few times. The chain is built from TRBV28 and TRBJ2-1; a possible D gene is TRBD2 (6 bases). The germline V gene has CDR1 MDHEN and CDR2 SYDVKM. Trimming shortened V by 5 bases and J by 0 bases, and 14 bases separated the two germline ends. This CDR3 contains 16 residues. This chain's CDR3 is CASSLGLGSSYNEQFF. The CDR3 DNA is TGTGCCAGCAGTCTGGGACTTGGGAGCTCCTACAATGAGCAGTTCTTC.

Worth noting for this clonotype: A clone one base away is much larger, so this may be a read error. The chain links TRBV20-1 to TRBJ2-3; 8 bases align to TRBD2. The CDR3 has 15 amino acids. Germline V CDR1 and CDR2: DFQATT, SNEGSKA (reference sequence). CDR3 DNA: TGCAGTCCTAGAGATGCCGGGAGGGCCACAGATACGCAGTATTTT. Translating it yields CSPRDAGRATDTQYF.

About this clonotype: Being one base from a much bigger clone, this may be a read error. V is TRBV10-3 and J is TRBJ1-1, with TRBD1 matching 7 bases. The V segment lost 0 bases and the J segment 3 bases; nucleotides outside the gene matches: 4. CDR1 is ENHRY and CDR2 is SYGVKD in the germline V gene. The CDR3 totals 15 residues. This chain's CDR3 is CAISESRRGDTEAFF. The CDR3 coding sequence is TGTGCCATCAGTGAGTCCCGCAGGGGGGACACTGAAGCTTTCTTT.

This clonotype was observed a few times. This chain joins TRBV12-3 or TRBV12-4 and TRBJ2-2; 11 nucleotides match TRBD2. V shed 6 bases, J shed 5 bases, and the junction held 5 bases outside the gene matches. The CDR3 loop spans 15 amino acids. CDR3 sequence reads: CASSTSGRKTGELFF. CDR3 coding DNA: TGTGCCAGCAGCACTAGCGGGAGAAAAACCGGGGAGCTGTTTTTT.

In its sample, this clonotype was seen many times. The chain recombines TRBV6-6 with TRBJ2-1, with a weak D call TRBD2 (6 bases). CDR1 and CDR2 from the germline V gene are MNHNY and SVGAGI (reference sequence). V lost 0 bases to trimming and J lost 8 bases, with 14 bases between them. The length of the CDR3 is 15 residues. CDR3: CASSYSVVGEDEQFF. The CDR3 region has the DNA TGTGCCAGCAGTTACTCGGTGGTAGGGGAGGATGAGCAGTTCTTC.